This entry features one TCR beta chain sequence. Repertoires were generated with immunoSEQ multiplex PCR, while TCRdb's copy carries only in-frame clones and drops some. Here the sample spans some 40,000 clones, about four fifths being singletons. The data originate from a study of sequential checkpoint blockade in melanoma. This sample's treatment: randomized to nivolumab then ipilimumab (arm A) or the reverse (arm B). PBMC sorting kept live CD3+CD8+ cells without CD19 or CD56. This specimen was CD8+ T cells sorted from blood (inferred from file names), taken from a patient given nivolumab and ipilimumab in sequence. The clonotype originates from a human donor with melanoma.

Written as DNA, the CDR3 is TGTGCCAGCAGATTTACAGGTTCCTACGAGCAGTACTTC. As protein: CASRFTGSYEQYF. This chain joins TRBV27 and TRBJ2-7; D possibly corresponds to TRBD1 (5 bases). The CDR3 is made up of 13 amino acids. Trimming pared 6 bases from V and 1 base from J, leaving 10 bases between. Germline V gene sequence: CDR1 MNHEY, CDR2 SMNVEV (reference sequence).